One and the same sample provided the 28 T cell receptor beta chains below, sequenced in a study of blood T cell repertoires in COVID-19. Here immunoSEQ multiplex PCR was the method, and the copy in TCRdb shows in-frame clones only, minus some. The table records 120,000 or so clones, roughly four fifths of them present only once. The sample comprised peripheral blood. All receptors come from a woman in her sixties with acute or convalescent COVID-19.

The chain recombines TRBV19 with TRBJ1-5, with TRBD1 as a possible D gene (5 bases). The V gene's germline CDR1 is LNHDA and CDR2 SQIVND (reference sequence). The V end lost 0 bases, the J end lost 7 bases, and 16 bases lay between the germline ends. This CDR3 comprises 16 residues. The CDR3 region is CASSIDPARAGQPQHF. In DNA, the CDR3 is TGTGCCAGTAGTATAGATCCCGCCAGGGCGGGGCAGCCCCAGCATTTT.

The chain uses TRBV12-5 and TRBJ2-1; 8 bases fit TRBD2. J was trimmed by 0 bases and V by 5 bases; bases with no gene match: 12. The germline V gene encodes CDR1 LGHNT and CDR2 FRNRAP. The CDR3 is 18 amino acids. The CDR3 DNA reads as TGTGCTAGTGGTCCGGGTTGGACTAGCAGAAGCTCCTACAATGAGCAGTTCTTC. Amino acids: CASGPGWTSRSSYNEQFF. The whole variable domain, filled in from reference TRBV12-5 and TRBJ2-1, reads DARVTQTPRHKVTEMGQEVTMRCQPILGHNTVFWYRQTMMQGLELLAYFRNRAPLDDSGMPKDRFSAEMPDATLATLKIQPSEPRDSAVYFCASGPGWTSRSSYNEQFFGPGTRLTVL.

The rearrangement joins TRBV7-2 to TRBJ1-2; D is uncertain. Trimming took 5 bases from V and 8 from J, leaving 21 bases between them. Germline CDR1 is SGHTA and CDR2 is FQGNSA. This CDR3 comprises 15 residues. The CDR3, as DNA: TGTGCCAGCAGCCCTCCAGGAGGGCGGGGAAGAGGCTACACCTTC. This gives the protein CASSPPGGRGRGYTF.

The DNA of the CDR3 is TGTGCCTGGAATGGGGGGGCGAGGTACAATGAGCAGTTCTTC. Translating gives CAWNGGARYNEQFF. The chain couples TRBV30 to TRBJ2-1; weak D call: TRBD2 (7 bases). Germline CDR1 is GTSNPN and CDR2 is SVGIG (reference sequence). The CDR3 totals 14 residues. Between the trimmed V and J ends, which lost 4 bases and 4 bases, there was a span of 14 bases. Filled out from reference TRBV30 and TRBJ2-1, the complete variable domain reads SQTIHQWPATLVQPVGSPLSLECTVEGTSNPNLYWYRQAAGRGLQLLFYSVGIGQISSEVPQNLSASRPQDRQFILSSKKLLLSDSGFYLCAWNGGARYNEQFFGPGTRLTVL.

The V and J genes are TRBV30 and TRBJ2-5; 10 bases are shared with TRBD1. This CDR3 is 17 amino acids long. V dropped 5 bases and J dropped 4; count of bases not matched to a gene: 16. Germline values: CDR1 GTSNPN, CDR2 SVGIG (reference sequence). The DNA for the CDR3 is TGTGCCTGGCCTCCCCTCCGGGACAGGGGAAATGGAGAGACCCAGTACTTC. Protein product: CAWPPLRDRGNGETQYF.

This sequence joins TRBV12-3 or TRBV12-4 and TRBJ1-1; D may be TRBD1 (6 bases). The ends were cut back, 6 bases at V and 5 bases at J, with 13 bases in the middle. The CDR3 runs 13 residues. The CDR3 sequence: CASSLSGETEAFF. In DNA form, the CDR3 reads TGTGCCAGCAGCCTTTCAGGGGAAACTGAAGCTTTCTTT.

The chain joins TRBV7-8 to TRBJ1-2; possibly TRBD1 for D (5 bases). V shed 6 bases and J shed 3 bases, with 14 bases lying between them. This CDR3 has 14 residues. Germline values: CDR1 SGHVS, CDR2 FQNEAQ. Here the CDR3 DNA reads TGTGCCAGCAGTTCCCGGGGGACTGACTATGGCTACACCTTC. Its translation is CASSSRGTDYGYTF. Looking up the rest from reference TRBV7-8 and TRBJ1-2 gives the full variable domain: GAGVSQSPRYKVAKRGQDVALRCDPISGHVSLFWYQQALGQGPEFLTYFQNEAQLDKSGLPSDRFFAERPEGSVSTLKIQRTQQEDSAVYLCASSSRGTDYGYTFGSGTRLTVV.

The chain links TRBV2 to TRBJ1-1; D is possibly TRBD1 (5 bases). This CDR3 comprises 15 residues. CDR1 and CDR2 from the germline V gene are SNHLY and FYNNEI. Trimming left V 2 bases short and J 8 bases short, with 18 bases between. CDR3 region: CASSESRAGQAEAFF. The CDR3, as DNA: TGTGCCAGCAGTGAATCGCGCGCAGGGCAGGCCGAAGCTTTCTTT.

This sequence joins TRBV7-2 and TRBJ1-6; 8 bases are shared with TRBD1. This CDR3 is built from 12 residues. Per germline, CDR1 SGHTA and CDR2 FQGNSA. J lost 11 bases, V lost 6 bases, and 3 bases had no gene match. The CDR3 sequence is CASSLQGAPLHF. The CDR3 region has the DNA TGTGCCAGCAGTTTACAGGGGGCACCCCTCCACTTT.

To note about this clone: The junction departs from germline at one end; a sequencing error may be responsible. CDR3: CASSPSGGIQETQYF. The CDR3 DNA is TGTGCTAGCAGCCCGAGCGGGGGGATTCAAGAGACCCAGTACTTC. The chain couples TRBV7-7 to TRBJ2-5; 9 nucleotides match TRBD2. CDR1 and CDR2 (germline): SSHAT, FNYEAQ (reference sequence). The CDR3 is 15 residues long. Combining the CDR3 with reference TRBV7-7 and TRBJ2-5 gives the whole variable domain GAGVSQSPRYKVTKRGQDVTLRCDPISSHATLYWYQQALGQGPEFLTYFNYEAQPDKSGLPSDRFSAERPEGSISTLTIQRTEQRDSAMYRCASSPSGGIQETQYFGPGTRLLVL.

The chain is built from TRBV19 and TRBJ2-7; 11 bases fit TRBD2. After removal of 6 bases from V and 2 bases from J, the junction contained 6 bases not matched to a gene. Germline values: CDR1 LNHDA, CDR2 SQIVND (reference sequence). The CDR3 sequence is 15 residues long. The CDR3 DNA sequence: TGTGCCAGTAGACCCACGGGACTAGCGGCCTACGAGCAGTACTTC. As protein: CASRPTGLAAYEQYF.

CDR3 in DNA: TGTGCCAGCAGCCCCGGGACATACGGAAACACCATATATTTT. Translated, it gives CASSPGTYGNTIYF. V and J are TRBV28 and TRBJ1-3; tentative D call: TRBD1 (6 bases). The CDR3 spans 14 residues. With 6 bases removed from V and 4 bases from J, the gap between germline ends came to 13 bases. Germline assignment: CDR1 MDHEN and CDR2 SYDVKM.

DNA for the CDR3: TGCAGCGTTGATAGTACAGGGGACGAGCAGTACTTC. As protein: CSVDSTGDEQYF. The chain joins TRBV29-1 to TRBJ2-7, with TRBD1 identical over 7 bases. J gave up 5 bases and V 3 bases, and 4 bases lay outside the gene matches. The length of the CDR3 is 12 residues. Germline CDR1 is SQVTM and CDR2 is ANQGSEA.

The rearrangement uses TRBV9 and TRBJ1-3; unclear D gene. Trimming stripped 4 bases from V and 2 bases from J, with 10 bases between. CDR3 length: 14 amino acids. Germline V gene data show CDR1 as SGDLS and CDR2 as YYNGEE. DNA of the CDR3: TGTGCCAGCAGCCCGGGAGTGGCTGGAAACACCATATATTTT. Encoded protein: CASSPGVAGNTIYF.

The chain employs TRBV7-3 and TRBJ2-1; TRBD2 is a possible D gene (6 bases). Looked up from germline, CDR1 is SGHTA and CDR2 is FQGTGA. The CDR3 length is 12 residues. V was shortened by 3 bases and J by 7 bases, with 7 bases between the two germline ends. The CDR3 DNA follows: TGTGCCAGCAGCTTGGAGGGGAATGAGCAGTTCTTC. Its protein product is CASSLEGNEQFF.

The chain combines TRBV28 with TRBJ2-3; a possible D gene is TRBD1 (6 bases). V gave up 8 bases and J gave up 2 bases, with 17 bases separating them. There are 15 residues in the CDR3. The germline gives CDR1 MDHEN, CDR2 SYDVKM. The CDR3 loop is CASHASGTYTDTQYF. The CDR3 nucleotides read TGTGCCAGCCACGCCTCCGGGACATACACAGATACGCAGTATTTT.

This chain connects TRBV12-3 or TRBV12-4 to TRBJ1-2; D gene uncertain. This CDR3 comprises 13 residues. Between the trimmed V and J ends, which lost 1 base and 3 bases, there was a span of 6 bases. The CDR3 bases are TGTGCCAGCAGTTTAGGGGCGCACTATGGCTACACCTTC. Its protein is CASSLGAHYGYTF.

The CDR3 loop is CASGKGKDTQYF. Here the CDR3 DNA reads TGTGCCAGCGGAAAGGGGAAAGATACGCAGTATTTT. The J gene is TRBJ2-3, the V gene TRBV14; TRBD1 might be the D (5 bases). Germline V gene lookup returns CDR1 SGHDN and CDR2 FVKESK. CDR3 length: 12 amino acids. V lost 8 bases, J lost 5 bases, and 11 bases lay in between.

This clone was observed once. V gene TRBV12-3 or TRBV12-4 combines with J gene TRBJ1-2, with D unclear. V gave up 1 base and J gave up 2 bases, with 5 bases separating them. This CDR3 is 13 amino acids long. Here the CDR3 DNA reads TGTGCCAGCAGTTTAGTACTCAACTATGGCTACACCTTC. This codes for CASSLVLNYGYTF.

The chain couples TRBV13 to TRBJ1-2; D is unresolved. Between the trimmed V and J ends, which lost 3 bases and 5 bases, there was a span of 7 bases. Germline-derived CDR1 and CDR2 are PRHDT and FYEKMQ (reference sequence). The CDR3 extends over 12 amino acids. The CDR3 loop reads CASSFGRYGYTF. The CDR3 DNA is TGTGCCAGCAGCTTCGGCAGGTATGGCTACACCTTC. The full variable domain, with the rest looked up from reference TRBV13 and TRBJ1-2, is AAGVIQSPRHLIKEKRETATLKCYPIPRHDTVYWYQQGPGQDPQFLISFYEKMQSDKGSIPDRFSAQQFSDYHSELNMSSLELGDSALYFCASSFGRYGYTFGSGTRLTVV.

The CDR3 sequence is CATRDKIDGGANVLTF. In DNA form, the CDR3 reads TGTGCCACCAGGGACAAAATAGACGGTGGGGCCAACGTCCTGACTTTC. The chain has TRBV21-1 and TRBJ2-6; TRBD1 is the table's D call and was not checked against the DNA. TRBV21-1 is marked as a pseudogene. This CDR3 has 16 residues.

This clone was recorded once. The chain joins TRBV4-2 to TRBJ2-1; D might be TRBD2 (5 bases). Per the germline V gene, CDR1 is LGHNA and CDR2 is YNFKEQ. The CDR3 is made up of 15 amino acids. V was shortened by 1 base and J by 7 bases, with 14 bases between the two germline ends. The DNA for the CDR3 is TGTGCCAGCAGCCAAGGGCAAGCGGATCAGAATGAGCAGTTCTTC. It yields the protein CASSQGQADQNEQFF.

This sequence joins TRBV9 and TRBJ1-2; no clear D gene. V lost 4 bases and J lost 8, with 12 bases in between. This CDR3 comprises 12 residues. CDR1 and CDR2 (germline): SGDLS, YYNGEE. Written as DNA, the CDR3 is TGTGCCAGCAGCCCCTCCACATGGGGCTACACCTTC. Amino acid sequence: CASSPSTWGYTF.

V and J are TRBV6-5 and TRBJ1-2, with D possibly TRBD1 on 5 matching bases. CDR1 and CDR2 from the germline V gene are MNHEY and SVGAGI. V shed 7 bases and J shed 1 base, with 16 bases lying between them. The CDR3 extends over 15 amino acids. This chain's CDR3 is CASILGAEVNYGYTF. The CDR3 coding sequence is TGTGCCAGCATCTTAGGGGCCGAAGTTAACTATGGCTACACCTTC.

J is TRBJ1-6 and V is TRBV9; 7 bases align to TRBD1. CDR3 length equals 20 residues. CDR1 SGDLS and CDR2 YYNGEE come from the germline V gene. The V and J ends lost 1 base and 4 bases, in that order; junction bases with no gene match: 17. CDR3: CASSVSPRPPRGQYNSPLHF. The CDR3 region has the DNA TGTGCCAGCAGCGTAAGCCCCCGGCCCCCCCGGGGACAGTATAATTCACCCCTCCACTTT.

This clone was recorded once. CDR3 sequence reads: CAWGQGSNQPQHF. CDR3 bases: TGTGCCTGGGGACAGGGTAGCAATCAGCCCCAGCATTTT. The genes are TRBV30 and TRBJ1-5; 8 nucleotides line up with TRBD1. CDR3 length equals 13 residues. V lost 5 bases and J lost 0; bases outside the gene matches: 0. Looked up from germline, CDR1 is GTSNPN and CDR2 is SVGIG (reference sequence).

The CDR3 region is CASSVATGLNEKLFF. In DNA form, the CDR3 reads TGTGCCAGCAGCGTAGCGACAGGCCTTAATGAAAAACTGTTTTTT. The chain joins TRBV9 to TRBJ1-4, with a tentative D call TRBD1 (6 bases). The germline gives CDR1 SGDLS, CDR2 YYNGEE. V lost 0 bases, J lost 4 bases, and 10 bases lay in between. The CDR3 covers 15 residues.

This clone was observed a handful of times. The CDR3 DNA sequence: TGTGCCAGCAGCGTAGGAGCGGGGGGACTTAGCACAGATACGCAGTATTTT. It codes for CASSVGAGGLSTDTQYF. The chain links TRBV9 to TRBJ2-3, with TRBD2 matching over 9 bases. The CDR3 sequence is 17 residues long. V gave up 0 bases and J gave up 0 bases; unmatched junction bases: 5. Germline assignment: CDR1 SGDLS and CDR2 YYNGEE.